Shown below are 15 T cell receptor beta chains from a single sample sequenced in a study of T cell responses to AZD1222 COVID-19 vaccine. Clones were sequenced by immunoSEQ multiplex PCR, and TCRdb holds only the in-frame ones, with some missing. Of 130,000 to 150,000 clones in the sample, more than 75% are singletons; the top ten hold around 5.5%. The specimen comprised peripheral blood, sampled on day 0 of AZD1222 vaccination. All receptors come from an adult in good health.

This clone occurred a few times. The chain carries TRBV25-1 and TRBJ2-3, with TRBD2 matching 7 bases. Germline CDR1 MGHDK, CDR2 SYGVNS. Germline trimming cut 1 base from V and 5 bases from J; bases unmatched to any gene: 6. The CDR3 is 15 amino acids. The CDR3 region has the DNA TGTGCCAGCAGTGAATTGAGCGGGGCAGGAGATACGCAGTATTTT. Translating it yields CASSELSGAGDTQYF.

The chain couples TRBV27 to TRBJ2-7; D is uncertain. Germline V gene data show CDR1 as MNHEY and CDR2 as SMNVEV (reference sequence). This CDR3 has 11 amino acids. The ends were cut back, 2 bases at V and 5 bases at J, with 4 bases in the middle. CDR3 in DNA: TGTGCCAGCAGTTTAGGGAACGAGCAGTACTTC. As protein: CASSLGNEQYF.

The chain couples TRBV9 to TRBJ1-3, with D uncertain. This CDR3 comprises 15 residues. CDR1 SGDLS and CDR2 YYNGEE come from the germline V gene. V was shortened by 0 bases and J by 3 bases, with 10 bases between the two germline ends. The CDR3, as DNA: TGTGCCAGCAGCGTAGCCGGGGTGGTTGGAAACACCATATATTTT. Its protein product is CASSVAGVVGNTIYF.

This chain uses TRBV27 with TRBJ2-7, with D possibly being TRBD2 (6 bases). Trimming removed 5 bases at V and 0 bases at J, with 11 bases between. Per germline, CDR1 MNHEY and CDR2 SMNVEV (reference sequence). CDR3 size: 14 residues. The CDR3 nucleotides are TGTGCCAGCAGTGTGGCGGGACCCTCCTACGAGCAGTACTTC. This encodes CASSVAGPSYEQYF.

The rearrangement joins TRBV7-9 to TRBJ1-4; D gene ambiguous. The V and J ends lost 3 bases and 8 bases respectively, with 7 bases between them. The CDR3 has 12 residues. CDR1 is SEHNR and CDR2 is FQNEAQ in the germline V gene (reference sequence). CDR3 amino acids: CASSFAGEKLFF. CDR3 nucleotide sequence: TGTGCCAGCAGCTTTGCAGGCGAAAAACTGTTTTTT.

The chain recombines TRBV4-3 with TRBJ2-1; 7 nucleotides match TRBD1. The J segment lost 1 base and the V segment lost 5 bases, leaving 5 bases of the junction unmatched. The CDR3 totals 15 residues. Germline-derived CDR1 and CDR2 are LGHNA and YSLEER. In DNA form, the CDR3 reads TGCGCCAGCAGCACCTCAGGGGGTTCCTACAATGAGCAGTTCTTC. This sequence encodes CASSTSGGSYNEQFF.

The gene calls are TRBV9 and TRBJ2-5; D remains ambiguous. CDR3 length: 14 residues. The V end lost 2 bases, the J end lost 5 bases, and 13 bases lay between the germline ends. Germline V CDR1 and CDR2: SGDLS, YYNGEE. The CDR3 coding sequence is TGTGCCAGCAGCGTCTCCGGGTTGGATGAGACCCAGTACTTC. Its protein product is CASSVSGLDETQYF. Combining the CDR3 with reference TRBV9 and TRBJ2-5 gives the whole variable domain DSGVTQTPKHLITATGQRVTLRCSPRSGDLSVYWYQQSLDQGLQFLIQYYNGEERAKGNILERFSAQQFPDLHSELNLSSLELGDSALYFCASSVSGLDETQYFGPGTRLLVL.

The gene calls are TRBV14 and TRBJ1-2; D possibly corresponds to TRBD1 (5 bases). The CDR3 runs 13 residues. In germline, CDR1 is SGHDN, CDR2 FVKESK. Trimming stripped 0 bases from V and 7 bases from J, with 9 bases between. CDR3 in amino acids: CASSQEGGSGYTF. The CDR3 nucleotides are TGTGCCAGCAGCCAAGAGGGGGGAAGTGGCTACACCTTC.

The gene calls are TRBV12-3 or TRBV12-4 and TRBJ1-3; D may be TRBD1 (5 bases). The length of the CDR3 is 13 residues. V dropped 1 base and J dropped 8 bases, with 9 bases sitting between them. The CDR3 DNA is TGTGCCAGCAGTTTAGTGGGGGGATACACCATATATTTT. It codes for CASSLVGGYTIYF.

This clone was recorded only once. The V gene is TRBV6-1, the J gene TRBJ2-7; perhaps TRBD2 as D (5 bases). Looked up from germline, CDR1 is MNHNS and CDR2 is SASEGT. The V and J ends lost 1 base and 3 bases respectively, with 10 bases between them. The CDR3 is 14 residues long. CDR3 protein: CASSEVLGDYEQYF. CDR3 bases: TGTGCCAGCAGTGAAGTTCTCGGGGACTACGAGCAGTACTTC.

Points on this clone: Mismatch with germline at one junction end may stem from a read error. V is TRBV2 and J is TRBJ2-4; 9 bases fit TRBD2. This CDR3 comprises 12 residues. CDR1 is SNHLY and CDR2 is FYNNEI in the germline V gene. The CDR3 nucleotides are TGTGCCAGCAGTGAAAGCTCGGCGGGGGGGGACTTC. Its translation: CASSESSAGGDF.

The CDR3 protein is CSASPRPVDSNQPQHF. DNA for the CDR3: TGCAGTGCTAGTCCCAGGCCCGTCGATAGCAATCAGCCCCAGCATTTT. The chain joins TRBV20-1 to TRBJ1-5; no reliable D call. The V gene's germline CDR1 is DFQATT and CDR2 SNEGSKA (reference sequence). The CDR3 extends over 16 amino acids. Deletions cut 3 bases from V and 0 bases from J, with 15 bases between.

Concerning this clone: Different DNA sequences within this sample yield the same CDR3. The chain carries TRBV12-3 or TRBV12-4 and TRBJ2-1; TRBD2 might be the D (5 bases). The ends were cut back, 5 bases at V and 9 bases at J, with 8 bases in the middle. The CDR3 runs 11 residues. CDR3 sequence (DNA): TGTGCCAGCAGTCCCCGGGGTGAGCAGTTCTTC. Its translation: CASSPRGEQFF.

The chain employs TRBV3-1 (or the pseudogene TRBV3-2) and TRBJ2-2, with unresolved D. The length of the CDR3 is 13 residues. Trimming shortened V by 2 bases and J by 7 bases, and 8 bases separated the two germline ends. CDR1 and CDR2 (germline): LGHDT, YNNKEL (reference sequence). Here the CDR3 DNA reads TGTGCCAGCAGCCAAATGTTGGGCGGGGAGCTGTTTTTT. This encodes CASSQMLGGELFF.

The rearrangement links TRBV7-9 to TRBJ1-1; possible D gene TRBD1, 5 bases. CDR1 is SEHNR and CDR2 is FQNEAQ in the germline V gene (reference sequence). The germline V and J ends were trimmed by 5 bases and 6 bases, with 13 bases remaining between them. This CDR3 contains 13 residues. The CDR3 here is CASSVNGAAEAFF. The CDR3 DNA reads TGTGCCAGCAGCGTAAACGGGGCCGCTGAAGCTTTCTTT.